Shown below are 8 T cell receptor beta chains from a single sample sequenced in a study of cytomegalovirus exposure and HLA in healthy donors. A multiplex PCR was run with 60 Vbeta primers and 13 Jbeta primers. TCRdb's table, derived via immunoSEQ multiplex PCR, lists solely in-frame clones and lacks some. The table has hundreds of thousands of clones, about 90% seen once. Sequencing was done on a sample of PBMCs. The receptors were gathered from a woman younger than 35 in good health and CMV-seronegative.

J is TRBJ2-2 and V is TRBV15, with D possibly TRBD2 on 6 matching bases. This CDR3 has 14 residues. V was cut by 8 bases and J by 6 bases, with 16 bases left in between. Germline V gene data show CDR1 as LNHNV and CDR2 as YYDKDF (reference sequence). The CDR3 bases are TGTGCCACCTTAGACGTGGGGGGTGCCGGGGAGCTGTTTTTT. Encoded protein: CATLDVGGAGELFF.

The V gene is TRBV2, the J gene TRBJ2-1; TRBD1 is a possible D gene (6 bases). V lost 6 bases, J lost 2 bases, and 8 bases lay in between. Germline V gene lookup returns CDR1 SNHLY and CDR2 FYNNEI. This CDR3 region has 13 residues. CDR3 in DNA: TGTGCCAGCAGCGGACAGACCTACAATGAGCAGTTCTTC. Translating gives CASSGQTYNEQFF.

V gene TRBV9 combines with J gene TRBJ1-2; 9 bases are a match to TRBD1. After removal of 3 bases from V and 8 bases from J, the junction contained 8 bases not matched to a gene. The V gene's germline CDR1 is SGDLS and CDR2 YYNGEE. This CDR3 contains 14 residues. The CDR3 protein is CASSGQGDRVGYTF. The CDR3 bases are TGTGCCAGCAGCGGACAGGGGGACCGAGTCGGCTACACCTTC. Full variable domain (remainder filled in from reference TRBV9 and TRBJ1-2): DSGVTQTPKHLITATGQRVTLRCSPRSGDLSVYWYQQSLDQGLQFLIQYYNGEERAKGNILERFSAQQFPDLHSELNLSSLELGDSALYFCASSGQGDRVGYTFGSGTRLTVV.

The CDR3 sequence is CASSPNRGQGNQPQHF. The CDR3 DNA reads as TGTGCCAGCTCACCCAACAGGGGGCAAGGCAATCAGCCCCAGCATTTT. V gene TRBV18 combines with J gene TRBJ1-5, with 9 bases matching TRBD1. Per germline, CDR1 KGHSH and CDR2 LQKENI. The CDR3 has 16 residues. Unmatched junction bases numbered 5, after V lost 3 bases and J lost 2 bases.

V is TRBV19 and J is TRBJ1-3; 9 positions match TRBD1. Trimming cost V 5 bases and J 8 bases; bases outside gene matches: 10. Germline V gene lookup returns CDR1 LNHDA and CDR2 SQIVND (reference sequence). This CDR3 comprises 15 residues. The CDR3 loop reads CASSPIGTGHHTIYF. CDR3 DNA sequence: TGTGCCAGTAGTCCCATCGGGACAGGGCATCACACCATATATTTT.

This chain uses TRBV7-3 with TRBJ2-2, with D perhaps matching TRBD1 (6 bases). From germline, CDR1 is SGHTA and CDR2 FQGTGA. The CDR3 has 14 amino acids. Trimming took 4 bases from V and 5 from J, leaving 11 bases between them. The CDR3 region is CASSYPQGTGELFF. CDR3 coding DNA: TGTGCCAGCAGCTACCCACAGGGTACCGGGGAGCTGTTTTTT.

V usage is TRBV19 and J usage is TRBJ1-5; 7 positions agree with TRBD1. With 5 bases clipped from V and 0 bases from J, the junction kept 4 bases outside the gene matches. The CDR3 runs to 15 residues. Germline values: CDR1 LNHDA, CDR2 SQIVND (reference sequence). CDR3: CASSPRQGSNQPQHF. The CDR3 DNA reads TGTGCCAGTAGTCCAAGACAGGGTAGCAATCAGCCCCAGCATTTT.

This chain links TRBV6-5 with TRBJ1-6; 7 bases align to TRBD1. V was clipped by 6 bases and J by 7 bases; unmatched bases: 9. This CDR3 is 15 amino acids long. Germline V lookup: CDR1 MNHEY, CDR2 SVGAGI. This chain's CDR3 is CASRTGTVDNSPLHF. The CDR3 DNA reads TGTGCCAGCAGGACCGGGACAGTAGACAATTCACCCCTCCACTTT.